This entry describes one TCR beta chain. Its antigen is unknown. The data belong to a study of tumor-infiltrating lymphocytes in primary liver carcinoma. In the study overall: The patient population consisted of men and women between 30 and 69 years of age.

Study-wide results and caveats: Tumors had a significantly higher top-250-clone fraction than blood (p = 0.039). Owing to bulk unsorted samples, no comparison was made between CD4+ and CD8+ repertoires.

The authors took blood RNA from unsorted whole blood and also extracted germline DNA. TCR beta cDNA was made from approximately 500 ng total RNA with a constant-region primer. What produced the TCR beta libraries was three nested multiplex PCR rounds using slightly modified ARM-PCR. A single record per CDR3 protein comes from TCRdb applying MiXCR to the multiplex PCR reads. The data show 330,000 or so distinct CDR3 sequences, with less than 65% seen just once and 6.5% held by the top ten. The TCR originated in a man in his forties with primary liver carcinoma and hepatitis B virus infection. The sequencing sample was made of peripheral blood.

The CDR3 is CASSLRKGAHEQYF. DNA for the CDR3: TGTGCCAGCAGCTTGCGAAAGGGGGCCCACGAGCAGTACTTC. This chain uses TRBV5-4 with TRBJ2-7; 7 nucleotides line up with TRBD1. J lost 5 bases, V lost 1 base, and 6 bases had no gene match. The CDR3 length is 14 residues. Germline CDR1 SGHNT, CDR2 YYREEE (reference sequence).